These 23 T cell receptor beta chains came from one sample sequenced in a study of breast tumors, draining lymph nodes, adjacent tissues. The lymph nodes were axillary draining lymph nodes from breast cancer patients. TCRdb re-analysed the multiplex PCR reads in MiXCR, keeping a single row per CDR3 protein. The sample lists some 250,000 distinct CDR3 sequences, less than 40% occurring once. Sequenced input: axillary lymph node tissue. The receptors shown here come from a female donor with breast cancer. Some clones in this sample may be carry-over from other donors' samples.

This clonotype was observed at least ten times. This chain links TRBV20-1 with TRBJ2-7; 7 nucleotides match TRBD1. Germline CDR1 DFQATT, CDR2 SNEGSKA (reference sequence). This CDR3 is 14 amino acids long. The J segment lost 5 bases and the V segment lost 5 bases, leaving 12 bases of the junction unmatched. The CDR3 DNA reads TGCAGTGCTGCTCCGGGACAGCTAACCCACGAGCAGTACTTC. It codes for CSAAPGQLTHEQYF.

Comments on this clonotype: A read error may explain this, as a much larger clone is one base away. This chain joins TRBV5-1 and TRBJ2-2; D could derive from TRBD1 or TRBD2 (6 bases each). With 6 bases removed from V and 14 bases from J, the gap between germline ends came to 20 bases. The CDR3 consists of 13 residues. The V gene's germline CDR1 is SGHRS and CDR2 YFSETQ. This CDR3 reads CASIPIQGGNLFF. CDR3 DNA sequence: TGCGCCAGCATCCCAATACAGGGCGGGAACCTGTTTTTT.

V and J are TRBV10-3 and TRBJ1-4; 11 positions agree with TRBD1. Germline V gene data show CDR1 as ENHRY and CDR2 as SYGVKD. Trimming at V came to 10 bases and at J to 2 bases, leaving 3 bases not matched to a gene. The CDR3 is made up of 14 amino acids. The CDR3 DNA follows: TGTGCCACTGGACAGGGGGCGACTAATGAAAAACTGTTTTTT. This gives the protein CATGQGATNEKLFF.

In its sample, this clonotype was seen many times. This sequence joins TRBV3-1 and TRBJ2-7; 8 bases line up with TRBD2. Germline assignment: CDR1 LGHDT and CDR2 YNNKEL (reference sequence). The CDR3 is made up of 14 amino acids. Germline trimming cut 3 bases from V and 6 bases from J; bases unmatched to any gene: 7. The CDR3 reads CASSQAGLVAEQYF. CDR3 bases: TGTGCCAGCAGCCAGGCGGGACTAGTCGCCGAGCAGTACTTC.

This clonotype has at least ten counts. The rearrangement joins TRBV5-1 to TRBJ2-2; D gene ambiguous. Germline CDR1 SGHRS, CDR2 YFSETQ. This CDR3 spans 18 amino acids. V lost 4 bases to trimming and J lost 8 bases, with 27 bases between them. CDR3: CASSAKPGLTSSGGELFF. CDR3 nucleotide sequence: TGCGCCAGCAGCGCAAAACCGGGCCTCACATCCTCCGGGGGGGAGCTGTTTTTT.

The genes are TRBV28 and TRBJ1-5; D gene uncertain. The CDR3 contains 14 residues. Trimming shortened V by 6 bases and J by 0 bases, and 9 bases separated the two germline ends. Germline V gene lookup returns CDR1 MDHEN and CDR2 SYDVKM. This CDR3 reads CASSLDGSNQPQHF. The DNA for the CDR3 is TGTGCCAGCAGCCTTGACGGTAGCAATCAGCCCCAGCATTTT.

This chain links TRBV7-3 with TRBJ1-6, with D possibly TRBD1 on 5 matching bases. The CDR3 is 16 amino acids. Looked up from germline, CDR1 is SGHTA and CDR2 is FQGTGA. V was cut by 5 bases and J by 7 bases, with 18 bases left in between. The CDR3 DNA reads TGTGCCAGCAGCAGACTAGCGGGGGGGTTCAATTCACCCCTCCACTTT. Its translation is CASSRLAGGFNSPLHF.

To note about this clonotype: A much larger clonotype is one base distant, so this may be a read error. V usage is TRBV6-4 and J usage is TRBJ2-3; 10 bases are a match to TRBD2. Germline V gene lookup returns CDR1 MRHNA and CDR2 SNTAGT. Trimming cost V 5 bases and J 6 bases; bases outside gene matches: 8. This CDR3 is 15 amino acids long. The CDR3: CASSQLAGEADTQYF. The CDR3 nucleotides are TGTGCCAGCAGTCAGCTAGCGGGAGAGGCTGATACGCAGTATTTT.

The table lists this clonotype with many counts. The rearrangement joins TRBV15 to TRBJ2-5, with no clear D. The CDR3 loop spans 13 amino acids. V lost 5 bases and J 0 bases, leaving 7 bases between the germline ends. Germline CDR1 and CDR2: LNHNV and YYDKDF (reference sequence). The CDR3 is CATSAADQETQYF. For the CDR3, the DNA is TGTGCCACCAGCGCTGCGGACCAAGAGACCCAGTACTTC.

As regards this clonotype: This may be a read error, as it is one base from a much larger clone. The chain combines TRBV13 with TRBJ1-4; D gene unclear. Deletions cut 4 bases from V and 3 bases from J, with 15 bases between. Germline values: CDR1 PRHDT, CDR2 FYEKMQ (reference sequence). This CDR3 is built from 16 residues. In nucleotides, the CDR3 is TGTGCCAGCAGCTCGCTGGTCATCGCGGCTAATGAAAAACTGTTTTTT. This translates into CASSSLVIAANEKLFF.

This clonotype was recorded at least ten times. The chain has TRBV11-2 and TRBJ2-7; 13 nucleotides line up with TRBD2. The CDR3 spans 19 residues. V shed 3 bases, J shed 0 bases, and the junction held 11 bases outside the gene matches. Germline lookup yields CDR1 SGHAT and CDR2 FQNNGV. The CDR3 spells CASSFIRGLAGPSSYEQYF. The CDR3 DNA reads TGTGCCAGCAGCTTCATCCGGGGACTAGCGGGACCAAGCTCCTACGAGCAGTACTTC.

This clonotype has ten or more counts. The chain couples TRBV3-1 to TRBJ1-6; the match to TRBD1 covers 7 bases. Germline V gene sequence: CDR1 LGHDT, CDR2 YNNKEL (reference sequence). V trimming: 6 bases; J trimming: 9 bases; junction bases outside the gene matches: 5. The CDR3 runs 13 residues. CDR3 in DNA: TGTGCCAGCAGTGGGGCAGGGGGTTCACCCCTCCACTTT. It specifies CASSGAGGSPLHF.

There are many counts of this clonotype. The chain has TRBV20-1 and TRBJ2-1, with D possibly TRBD2 on 5 matching bases. The CDR3 is made up of 14 amino acids. The germline V and J ends were trimmed by 3 bases and 0 bases, with 9 bases remaining between them. CDR1 and CDR2 from the germline V gene are DFQATT and SNEGSKA (reference sequence). The CDR3 DNA reads TGCAGTGCTAGTAGTGGGAGCTCCTACAATGAGCAGTTCTTC. It codes for CSASSGSSYNEQFF.

This clonotype was counted ten times or more. The chain carries TRBV4-2 and TRBJ1-6, with D possibly TRBD1 on 6 matching bases. The CDR3 runs 15 residues. Germline lookup yields CDR1 LGHNA and CDR2 YNFKEQ. Trimming pared 3 bases from V and 6 bases from J, leaving 12 bases between. CDR3 amino acids: CASSQPTGVNSPLHF. CDR3 sequence (DNA): TGTGCCAGCAGCCAGCCGACAGGAGTTAATTCACCCCTCCACTTT.

This chain links TRBV20-1 with TRBJ2-5; D gene ambiguous. The CDR3 length is 12 residues. CDR1 and CDR2 from the germline V gene are DFQATT and SNEGSKA (reference sequence). V was cut by 6 bases and J by 5 bases, with 13 bases left in between. The chain's CDR3 is CSAMLGGETQYF. DNA for the CDR3: TGCAGTGCGATGTTGGGTGGCGAGACCCAGTACTTC.

Worth noting for this clonotype: This could be a read error, since a much larger clone is one nucleotide away. DNA for the CDR3: TGTGCCAGCAGTTTGAGTGGGGGACAGAGCTATGGCCACACCTTC. Translating gives CASSLSGGQSYGHTF. V is TRBV19 and J is TRBJ1-2; 7 bases are a match to TRBD1. Per the germline V gene, CDR1 is LNHDA and CDR2 is SQIVND (reference sequence). The CDR3 length is 15 residues.

As to this clonotype: This is likely a read error, given that the CDR3 carries no conserved phenylalanine or tryptophan at its end. The DNA is omitted, as the CDR3 cannot be located on it reliably, and the CDR3 follows TCRdb's listing. The chain carries TRBV7-3 and TRBJ2-3; the table's D call TRBD1 went unverified against the DNA. The CDR3 length is 8 residues, termini included. Germline V gene lookup returns CDR1 SGHTA and CDR2 FQGTGA. CDR3 sequence reads: CASSRTGY.

The sample holds many counts of this clonotype. This chain links TRBV6-4 with TRBJ2-1; D uncertain. Per germline, CDR1 MRHNA and CDR2 SNTAGT. The germline V and J ends were trimmed by 0 bases and 1 base, with 10 bases remaining between them. The CDR3 covers 16 residues. For the CDR3, the DNA is TGTGCCAGCAGTGACTCTCTCACAAGTTCCTACAATGAGCAGTTCTTC. This gives the protein CASSDSLTSSYNEQFF.

To note about this clonotype: A much larger clone differs by one base, so this may be a read error. V usage is TRBV6-5 and J usage is TRBJ2-3; TRBD1 agrees at 10 bases. TRBJ1-5 explains the end of the DNA better; the J call may be wrong. This CDR3 has 15 residues. Per germline, CDR1 MNHEY and CDR2 SVGAGI. The chain's CDR3 is CASRGRQGAKDTQHF. As DNA, the CDR3 is TGTGCCAGCAGGGGAAGACAGGGGGCGAAGGATACGCAGCATTTT.

This clonotype was recorded once. The gene calls are TRBV6-5 and TRBJ1-3, with 8 bases aligning to TRBD1. Germline values: CDR1 MNHEY, CDR2 SVGAGI. The CDR3 runs to 18 residues. Trimming removed 6 bases from V and 8 bases from J; junction bases left unmatched: 21. CDR3 sequence (DNA): TGTGCCAGCAGACTAGGCGGGACAGGAGTTTCCTATGGCTACACCATATATTTT. This codes for CASRLGGTGVSYGYTIYF.

This clonotype was observed many times. The chain couples TRBV5-6 to TRBJ2-1; the match to TRBD2 covers 13 bases. Trimming removed 5 bases from V and 15 bases from J; junction bases left unmatched: 8. The length of the CDR3 is 13 residues. In germline, CDR1 is SGHDT, CDR2 YYEEEE. DNA for the CDR3: TGTGCCAGCAGACTAGCGGGGGGGCCGAAGGGGTTCTTC. This gives the protein CASRLAGGPKGFF.

Only a few counts were recorded for this clonotype. This CDR3 reads CASSLAGTGRSGEAFF. The CDR3 DNA follows: TGCGCCAGCAGCTTGGCCGGAACAGGTCGATCGGGTGAAGCTTTCTTT. This sequence joins TRBV5-1 and TRBJ1-1; D is perhaps TRBD1 (5 bases). The CDR3 totals 16 residues. Germline CDR1 and CDR2: SGHRS and YFSETQ. V shed 0 bases and J shed 7 bases, with 19 bases lying between them.

This chain links TRBV5-6 with TRBJ1-5; maybe TRBD1 (5 bases). CDR3 length: 14 residues. Between the trimmed V and J ends, which lost 7 bases and 4 bases, there was a span of 15 bases. Looked up from germline, CDR1 is SGHDT and CDR2 is YYEEEE. CDR3 protein: CASDYRDGNQPQHF. CDR3 DNA sequence: TGTGCCAGCGATTACCGGGACGGGAATCAGCCCCAGCATTTT.